A single sample is the source of the 19 T cell receptor beta chains below, sequenced in a study of blood T cell repertoires in COVID-19. Sequencing was performed with immunoSEQ multiplex PCR; in TCRdb, only in-frame clones are kept and a portion is missing. The data show 77,000 or so clones, roughly 70% seen once. Sequencing input: peripheral blood. The receptors come from a human donor with acute or convalescent COVID-19. The donor label of this sample is uncertain.

The chain links TRBV6-4 to TRBJ1-5; TRBD1 aligns across 7 bases. CDR1 and CDR2 (germline): MRHNA, SNTAGT. Germline trimming cut 4 bases from V and 7 bases from J; bases unmatched to any gene: 4. The CDR3 sequence is 13 residues long. The CDR3 coding sequence is TGTGCCAGCAGTGGACAGGGAGGACAGCCCCAGCATTTT. It is translated as CASSGQGGQPQHF.

This clone was picked up a small number of times. V is TRBV7-9 and J is TRBJ1-5; 7 bases are shared with TRBD1. The CDR3 has 18 residues. Germline V gene lookup returns CDR1 SEHNR and CDR2 FQNEAQ (reference sequence). J lost 2 bases, V lost 7 bases, and 17 bases had no gene match. The CDR3 nucleotides are TGTGCCAGCACCATACTCACCCCCGACAGGGAACGCAATCAGCCCCAGCATTTT. Residues: CASTILTPDRERNQPQHF. Full variable domain (outside the CDR3, taken from reference TRBV7-9 and TRBJ1-5): DTGVSQNPRHKITKRGQNVTFRCDPISEHNRLYWYRQTLGQGPEFLTYFQNEAQLEKSRLLSDRFSAERPKGSFSTLEIQRTEQGDSAMYLCASTILTPDRERNQPQHFGDGTRLSIL.

V is TRBV9 and J is TRBJ2-7; TRBD2 matches 9 bases. V was pared by 0 bases and J by 5 bases, with 9 bases of the junction left unmatched. The CDR3 covers 16 residues. CDR1 and CDR2 from the germline V gene are SGDLS and YYNGEE. The CDR3 region has the DNA TGTGCCAGCAGCGTAGGGGATAGCGGGAGAAGAGACGAGCAGTACTTC. Its protein product is CASSVGDSGRRDEQYF.

The rearrangement links TRBV19 to TRBJ2-3; 13 nucleotides match TRBD2. Losses at the gene ends were 3 bases for V and 3 bases for J; bases not matched to a gene: 6. The CDR3 length is 17 residues. Germline loops: CDR1 LNHDA, CDR2 SQIVND (reference sequence). The CDR3: CASSIARTSGGTDTQYF. DNA of the CDR3: TGTGCCAGTAGTATCGCCAGGACTAGCGGGGGAACAGATACGCAGTATTTT. Supplemented by reference TRBV19 and TRBJ2-3, the full variable domain reads DGGITQSPKYLFRKEGQNVTLSCEQNLNHDAMYWYRQDPGQGLRLIYYSQIVNDFQKGDIAEGYSVSREKKESFPLTVTSAQKNPTAFYLCASSIARTSGGTDTQYFGPGTRLTVL.

The chain combines TRBV28 with TRBJ2-7, with TRBD1 identical over 8 bases. Germline values: CDR1 MDHEN, CDR2 SYDVKM. V was clipped by 6 bases and J by 6 bases; unmatched bases: 10. The CDR3 spans 14 residues. The DNA of the CDR3 is TGTGCCAGCAGCCACTCGACAGGGGACGGCGAGCAGTACGTC. Translating it yields CASSHSTGDGEQYV.

The V call is TRBV15, the J call TRBJ2-3; D perhaps matches TRBD2 (6 bases). Germline V gives CDR1 LNHNV, CDR2 YYDKDF (reference sequence). Trimming took off 9 bases at V and 7 bases at J, with 11 bases between the two ends. The CDR3 length is 11 residues. CDR3: CATSRENTQYF. The CDR3, as DNA: TGTGCCACGTCCCGGGAGAATACGCAGTATTTT.

This chain joins TRBV6-6 and TRBJ2-3, with 16 bases lining up with TRBD2. CDR1 is MNHNY, CDR2 SVGAGI, per germline (reference sequence). The CDR3 has 15 amino acids. Unmatched junction bases numbered 5, after V lost 8 bases and J lost 6 bases. The CDR3 region is CASLGLAGGRDTQYF. CDR3 DNA sequence: TGTGCCAGCCTGGGACTAGCGGGGGGGCGGGATACGCAGTATTTT.

The chain recombines TRBV24-1 with TRBJ1-1; a possible D gene is TRBD1 (6 bases). V was cut by 3 bases and J by 3 bases, with 16 bases left in between. The germline gives CDR1 KGHDR, CDR2 SFDVKD. The CDR3 runs 16 residues. The CDR3 sequence: CATSDRRLGGDTEAFF. Written as DNA, the CDR3 is TGTGCCACCAGTGATCGCCGCCTAGGGGGGGACACTGAAGCTTTCTTT.

This sequence joins TRBV7-7 and TRBJ2-7; maybe TRBD1 (6 bases). Looked up from germline, CDR1 is SSHAT and CDR2 is FNYEAQ (reference sequence). The CDR3 totals 14 residues. The CDR3 spells CASRRSRGSHEQYV. The DNA for the CDR3 is TGTGCTAGCAGACGAAGTAGGGGGTCCCACGAGCAGTACGTC.

The chain recombines TRBV30 with TRBJ2-5; the D gene is possibly TRBD2 (5 bases). The germline gives CDR1 GTSNPN, CDR2 SVGIG (reference sequence). This CDR3 comprises 13 residues. The germline V and J ends were trimmed by 4 bases and 1 base, with 10 bases remaining between them. The CDR3 loop is CAWNTGFQETQYF. The CDR3 coding sequence is TGTGCCTGGAATACGGGATTCCAAGAGACCCAGTACTTC.

In its sample, this clone was seen a few times. The rearrangement links TRBV18 to TRBJ1-6, with D possibly being TRBD1 (6 bases). This CDR3 has 18 amino acids. V dropped 4 bases and J dropped 6 bases, with 22 bases sitting between them. CDR1 and CDR2 from the germline V gene are KGHSH and LQKENI. The CDR3 region is CASSLERQVHLVNSPLHF. The CDR3 region has the DNA TGTGCCAGCTCACTTGAGAGACAGGTTCATTTGGTTAATTCACCCCTCCACTTT. The whole variable domain, filled in from reference TRBV18 and TRBJ1-6, reads NAGVMQNPRHLVRRRGQEARLRCSPMKGHSHVYWYRQLPEEGLKFMVYLQKENIIDESGMPKERFSAEFPKEGPSILRIQQVVRGDSAAYFCASSLERQVHLVNSPLHFGNGTRLTVT.

This clone appeared a single time. This sequence joins TRBV6-6 and TRBJ1-5; a weak D match, TRBD1 (5 bases). The CDR3 has 14 residues. The V gene lost 6 bases and the J gene lost 0 bases, with 9 bases spanning the gap. Per germline, CDR1 MNHNY and CDR2 SVGAGI (reference sequence). The CDR3 protein is CASSQTGSNQPQHF. CDR3 DNA sequence: TGTGCCAGCAGCCAAACAGGTAGCAATCAGCCCCAGCATTTT.

The chain combines TRBV3-1 (or the pseudogene TRBV3-2) with TRBJ2-1; no reliable D call. The CDR3 has 14 residues. The V gene lost 0 bases and the J gene lost 6 bases, with 9 bases spanning the gap. Germline V gene sequence: CDR1 LGHDT, CDR2 YNNKEL (reference sequence). This CDR3 reads CASSQDPRSNEQFF. The DNA for the CDR3 is TGTGCCAGCAGCCAAGATCCCCGTTCCAATGAGCAGTTCTTC.

CDR3 protein: CAWSVTGGTEAFF. CDR3 nucleotide sequence: TGTGCCTGGAGTGTTACAGGGGGCACTGAAGCTTTCTTT. This rearrangement joins TRBV30 to TRBJ1-1; 8 nucleotides agree with TRBD1. Germline values: CDR1 GTSNPN, CDR2 SVGIG (reference sequence). The CDR3 runs to 13 residues. The junction had 1 base not matched to a gene; V was cut back by 0 bases and J by 4 bases.

V gene TRBV15 combines with J gene TRBJ1-4; 9 bases are shared with TRBD1. Trimming cost V 5 bases and J 5 bases; bases outside gene matches: 6. Germline-derived CDR1 and CDR2 are LNHNV and YYDKDF (reference sequence). This CDR3 contains 15 residues. CDR3 nucleotides: TGTGCCACCAGCGGAACGGGACAGGGCAATGAAAAACTGTTTTTT. Translation: CATSGTGQGNEKLFF.

The V call is TRBV12-3 or TRBV12-4, the J call TRBJ2-7; no definite D call. The CDR3 extends over 12 amino acids. V lost 6 bases and J 1 base, leaving 7 bases between the germline ends. The CDR3: CASRKLSYEQYF. CDR3 nucleotides: TGTGCCAGCAGGAAGCTATCCTACGAGCAGTACTTC.

The chain combines TRBV5-6 with TRBJ1-6, with D possibly being TRBD1 (6 bases). V was clipped by 2 bases and J by 7 bases, with 13 bases between them. From germline, CDR1 is SGHDT and CDR2 YYEEEE. The CDR3 covers 15 residues. The DNA of the CDR3 is TGTGCCAGCAGCTTCCCGAGAGGGGGAAATTCACCCCTCCACTTT. It translates to CASSFPRGGNSPLHF.

The sample holds many counts of this clone. The chain couples TRBV12-3 or TRBV12-4 to TRBJ2-7, with 7 bases fitting TRBD1. Trimming took 5 bases from V and 6 from J; bases not matched to a gene: 4. This CDR3 spans 12 amino acids. Here the CDR3 DNA reads TGTGCCAGCAGTCAGGGGGTTGGCGAGCAGTACGTC. Its protein is CASSQGVGEQYV.

The J gene is TRBJ2-5, the V gene TRBV6-7, with 10 bases aligning to TRBD2. TRBV6-7 is treated as an ORF (open reading frame) with a function not yet certain. This CDR3 comprises 17 residues. J was trimmed by 5 bases and V by 0 bases; bases with no gene match: 9. The CDR3 region is CASSYSSSGRREETQYF. The CDR3 DNA reads TGTGCCAGCAGTTACTCAAGTAGCGGGAGGCGGGAGGAGACCCAGTACTTC.